The entry that follows covers one T cell receptor beta chain sequence. This sample is drawn from a study of blood T cell repertoires in COVID-19. Across the study: Acute-phase and convalescent COVID-19 samples originated in the United States, Italy and Spain. The cDNA or gDNA used as material had been derived from T cells, B-cell-depleted T cells, or PBMCs.

V was cut by 8 bases and J by 2 bases, with 12 bases left in between. Germline loops: CDR1 LNHDA, CDR2 SQIVND (reference sequence). The CDR3 has 13 residues. In the authors' methods: Quantification of nucleated cells was approximated via reference gene primer amplification. Using immunoSEQ multiplex PCR, the repertoire was profiled, and TCRdb retains in-frame clones only, with some absent. Clone size and the V and J calls come from that table; the DNA yielded D and trimming. The repertoire includes 190,000 or so clones, 85% to 90% of them detected once, and 0.85% to 0.95% sits in the top ten. V and J are TRBV19 and TRBJ2-5; maybe TRBD1 (6 bases). The TCR comes from a woman younger than 35 who had recovered from COVID-19. The sequenced material came from peripheral blood. The CDR3 region has the DNA TGTGCCAGTGGTAGACAGGTACAAGAGACCCAGTACTTC. Translation gives CASGRQVQETQYF.